Listed below are T cell receptor beta chains from one sample, sequenced in a study of cytomegalovirus exposure and HLA in healthy donors. TCRdb's table, derived via immunoSEQ multiplex PCR, lists solely in-frame clones and lacks some. The table includes roughly 180,000 clones, approximately 88% detected once. Sample: PBMCs. The origin of the receptors is a boy aged 2 to 10 in good health and CMV-seronegative. The CDR3 runs from the conserved cysteine through the conserved F or W. Each record gives: clone size, D gene, J gene, V gene, CDR3 protein, CDR3 DNA. The D gene is left open where the match is weak. The size entry is marked missing in some rows and otherwise reads once, few, many or a size class.

clone size: -; D gene: TRBD2; J gene: TRBJ2-4; V gene: TRBV10-2; CDR3 protein: CASSAPAGFMGNIQYF; CDR3 DNA: TGCGCCAGCAGTGCCCCAGCGGGGTTCATGGGAAACATTCAGTACTTC
clone size: -; D gene: -; J gene: TRBJ2-7; V gene: TRBV29-1; CDR3 protein: CSVRRGGDYEQYF; CDR3 DNA: TGCAGCGTCCGGAGGGGGGGGGACTACGAGCAGTACTTC
clone size: few; D gene: -; J gene: TRBJ2-1; V gene: TRBV4-2; CDR3 protein: CASSQATGSRAYNEQFF; CDR3 DNA: TGTGCCAGCAGCCAAGCTACCGGGTCCAGGGCCTACAATGAGCAGTTCTTC
clone size: -; D gene: -; J gene: TRBJ1-1; V gene: TRBV19; CDR3 protein: CASSIVSGYEAFF; CDR3 DNA: TGTGCCAGTAGTATAGTGTCAGGATATGAAGCTTTCTTT
clone size: -; D gene: -; J gene: TRBJ2-1; V gene: TRBV19; CDR3 protein: CASTRTTSSYNEQFF; CDR3 DNA: TGTGCCAGTACTAGGACTACAAGCTCCTACAATGAGCAGTTCTTC
clone size: few; D gene: -; J gene: TRBJ1-3; V gene: TRBV7-9; CDR3 protein: CASSLAGAGNTIYF; CDR3 DNA: TGTGCCAGCAGCTTAGCAGGGGCTGGAAACACCATATATTTT
clone size: few; D gene: TRBD1; J gene: TRBJ1-5; V gene: TRBV6-1; CDR3 protein: CASRGQVNSNQPQHF; CDR3 DNA: TGTGCCAGCAGGGGACAGGTCAATAGCAATCAGCCCCAGCATTTT
clone size: -; D gene: -; J gene: TRBJ1-2; V gene: TRBV18; CDR3 protein: CASSPVGGYKSFYGYTF; CDR3 DNA: TGTGCCAGCTCACCTGTGGGAGGGTACAAGTCTTTCTATGGCTACACCTTC
clone size: few; D gene: TRBD1; J gene: TRBJ1-2; V gene: TRBV27; CDR3 protein: CASRPILPGQGDYGYTF; CDR3 DNA: TGTGCCAGCAGGCCCATCCTCCCGGGACAGGGCGACTACGGCTACACCTTC
clone size: few; D gene: -; J gene: TRBJ1-2; V gene: TRBV6-1; CDR3 protein: CASSEAMRSLGYTF; CDR3 DNA: TGTGCCAGCAGTGAAGCGATGAGGAGCCTTGGCTACACCTTC
clone size: -; D gene: TRBD2; J gene: TRBJ2-3; V gene: TRBV5-6; CDR3 protein: CASSWGSAGVGADTQYF; CDR3 DNA: TGTGCCAGCAGCTGGGGATCAGCGGGGGTTGGCGCAGATACGCAGTATTTT
clone size: -; D gene: TRBD1; J gene: TRBJ2-7; V gene: TRBV5-1; CDR3 protein: CASSPGTALSYEQYF; CDR3 DNA: TGCGCCAGCAGCCCCGGGACAGCCCTCTCCTACGAGCAGTACTTC
clone size: -; D gene: TRBD2; J gene: TRBJ2-3; V gene: TRBV6-6; CDR3 protein: CASSYLSGGAVDTQYF; CDR3 DNA: TGTGCCAGCAGTTACCTTAGCGGGGGGGCCGTAGATACGCAGTATTTT
clone size: -; D gene: TRBD1; J gene: TRBJ1-5; V gene: TRBV6-5; CDR3 protein: CASSPTGGQPQHF; CDR3 DNA: TGTGCCAGCAGTCCGACAGGGGGGCAGCCCCAGCATTTT
clone size: once; D gene: TRBD1; J gene: TRBJ1-2; V gene: TRBV4-1; CDR3 protein: CASSQGDLGQGNYGYTF; CDR3 DNA: TGCGCCAGCAGCCAAGGTGATCTCGGACAGGGGAACTATGGCTACACCTTC
clone size: few; D gene: TRBD1; J gene: TRBJ1-1; V gene: TRBV7-2; CDR3 protein: CASSLGQGAEAFF; CDR3 DNA: TGTGCCAGCAGCTTAGGACAGGGAGCTGAAGCTTTCTTT
clone size: -; D gene: -; J gene: TRBJ2-7; V gene: TRBV20-1; CDR3 protein: CSAETVSEQYF; CDR3 DNA: TGCAGTGCGGAGACAGTTAGCGAGCAGTACTTC
clone size: -; D gene: -; J gene: TRBJ2-5; V gene: TRBV4-2; CDR3 protein: CASSQGGASVKETQYF; CDR3 DNA: TGTGCCAGCAGCCAAGGTGGCGCTAGCGTGAAAGAGACCCAGTACTTC
clone size: -; D gene: TRBD2; J gene: TRBJ2-3; V gene: TRBV30; CDR3 protein: CAWSADLAGRTDTQYF; CDR3 DNA: TGTGCCTGGAGCGCCGACCTAGCGGGTCGCACAGATACGCAGTATTTT
clone size: -; D gene: TRBD2; J gene: TRBJ2-3; V gene: TRBV7-9; CDR3 protein: CASSFGRGGTDTQYF; CDR3 DNA: TGTGCCAGCAGCTTCGGGCGGGGGGGCACAGATACGCAGTATTTT
clone size: -; D gene: TRBD1; J gene: TRBJ1-2; V gene: TRBV29-1; CDR3 protein: CSVEGQVDGYTF; CDR3 DNA: TGCAGCGTTGAGGGACAGGTGGATGGCTACACCTTC
clone size: -; D gene: -; J gene: TRBJ1-2; V gene: TRBV19; CDR3 protein: CASSLPSPGYTF; CDR3 DNA: TGTGCCAGTAGTTTACCAAGCCCTGGCTACACCTTC
clone size: -; D gene: TRBD1; J gene: TRBJ1-2; V gene: TRBV2; CDR3 protein: CASKGQGGNYGYTF; CDR3 DNA: TGTGCCAGCAAGGGACAGGGTGGTAACTATGGCTACACCTTC
clone size: -; D gene: TRBD1; J gene: TRBJ1-5; V gene: TRBV12-5; CDR3 protein: CASGYEQGGKDQPQHF; CDR3 DNA: TGTGCTAGTGGATACGAACAGGGGGGAAAGGATCAGCCCCAGCATTTT
clone size: -; D gene: -; J gene: TRBJ1-2; V gene: TRBV4-3; CDR3 protein: CASSQQGSYGYTF; CDR3 DNA: TGCGCCAGCAGCCAACAGGGGTCATATGGCTACACCTTC
clone size: -; D gene: -; J gene: TRBJ1-1; V gene: TRBV7-9; CDR3 protein: CASSSGTLNTEAFF; CDR3 DNA: TGTGCCAGCAGCTCCGGGACTCTTAACACTGAAGCTTTCTTT
clone size: -; D gene: TRBD2; J gene: TRBJ2-1; V gene: TRBV2; CDR3 protein: CASATGLAAYNEQFF; CDR3 DNA: TGTGCCAGCGCGACGGGACTAGCGGCCTACAATGAGCAGTTCTTC